The entry below gives a single TCR beta chain sequence along with its context. The antigen remains undetermined. Germline assignment: CDR1 LNHDA and CDR2 SQIVND (reference sequence). Trimming shortened V by 3 bases and J by 6 bases, and 8 bases separated the two germline ends. This CDR3 is built from 13 residues. Donors had no other autoimmune disease or infection in four weeks. This entry is derived from a study of type 1 and type 2 diabetes patients. As for the study in general: The cohort mixed type 1 diabetes, type 2 diabetes and nondiabetic donors. General study points: Age and gender were not matched between study groups, possibly biasing interpretation. A median of one highly-expanded CD4+ clone, covering roughly 3.9% of reads, occurred in type 2 diabetes.

Genomic DNA was the PCR template. A primer set of 30 forward and 13 reverse primers amplified the CDR3. TCRdb re-called the multiplex PCR reads with MiXCR, one entry per CDR3 protein. The sample shows fewer than 300,000 distinct CDR3 sequences, more than 45% of them seen only once. The chain carries TRBV19 and TRBJ2-2; a possible D gene is TRBD2 (5 bases). The receptor's source is a young man with type 2 diabetes. Sequencing input: peripheral blood mononuclear cells (PBMCs). CDR3 sequence (DNA): TGTGCCAGTAGTATCTTGGGAGCCGGGGAGCTGTTTTTT. Translating gives CASSILGAGELFF.